The entry below gives a single TCR beta chain sequence along with its context. This entry belongs to a study of blood T cell repertoires in COVID-19. Study summary: The United States, Italy and Spain were the sources of the acute and convalescent COVID-19 samples.

This CDR3 region has 14 residues. Trimming pared 1 base from V and 5 bases from J, leaving 12 bases between. The germline CDR1 and CDR2 sequences are MDHEN and SYDVKM. Sequencing was performed with immunoSEQ multiplex PCR; in TCRdb, only in-frame clones are kept and a portion is missing. The sample has 180,000 or so clones; 70% to 90% are singletons. The source is a young woman who had recovered from COVID-19. Sequencing was carried out using PBMCs or T cells enriched from blood (not recorded which). The chain carries TRBV28 and TRBJ2-7, with D possibly TRBD2 on 6 matching bases. The CDR3 reads CASSLLGPGDEQYF. The CDR3 region has the DNA TGTGCCAGCAGTTTATTAGGACCGGGGGACGAGCAGTACTTC.